The rows below give T cell receptor beta chains drawn from one sample of a study of cytomegalovirus exposure and HLA in healthy donors. The data were produced by immunoSEQ multiplex PCR, yet TCRdb's version contains in-frame clones alone and is incomplete. The top ten clones hold 2.9% of a sample with about 180,000 clones, about 69% of them seen once. The sequencing sample was made of PBMCs. The receptor source for this set is a male donor in good health and CMV-seronegative. Both conserved end residues are part of each CDR3. D genes are given only for firm matches.

TRBJ2-1 . TRBV5-1 CASSLVRDSYNEQFF
TRBJ1-4 . TRBV28 CASSWAGEKLFF
TRBJ2-1 TRBD1 TRBV6-5 CASSYEGALNEQFF
TRBJ2-7 . TRBV6-5 CASSYSSVYEQYF
. TRBD2 TRBV30 CAWSPTSGYEQYF
TRBJ2-3 . TRBV20-1 CSFPGTDTQYF
TRBJ2-7 . TRBV19 CASSNYYEQYF
TRBJ2-1 TRBD2 TRBV25-1 CASSEGVSGGPNEQFF
TRBJ2-3 TRBD1 TRBV4-1 CASSQDPGGAGTDTQYF
TRBJ2-7 . TRBV30 CAWSVRRVDEQYF
TRBJ2-7 TRBD1 TRBV5-1 CASSLGQLSSYEQYF